This TCR beta chain was captured by sequencing in a study of blood T cells in healthy people across ages. Germline lookup yields CDR1 ENHRY and CDR2 SYGVKD. CDR3 length: 18 amino acids. PCR was performed a second time for 7 to 11 cycles using a sample-barcoded 5' primer and a J-beta primer mix. One entry per CDR3 protein, called by TCRdb with MiXCR from the 5' RACE reads. Counted here are 1.8 million or so distinct CDR3 sequences, about two fifths occurring once; the ten biggest clones make up roughly 23%. Concerning this clonotype: The junction and the germline gene differ at one end; a read error may be behind it.

The chain carries TRBV10-3 and TRBJ2-6, with TRBD1 matching over 8 bases. The source is a human donor in good health. Material: blood. CDR3 amino acids: CAISPYTGGISGADVLTF. In nucleotides, the CDR3 is TGTGCCATCAGTCCCTACACAGGGGGTATCTCTGGGGCCGACGTCCTGACTTTC.